These 21 T cell receptor beta chains were all obtained from the same sample, sequenced in a study of shared clonotypes between healthy human individuals. Data came from immunoSEQ multiplex PCR; TCRdb stores just in-frame clones and leaves some out. The sample includes about 590,000 clones, 95% of them seen just once. The naive CD8 subset, CD45RO-negative cells positively selected for CCR7, excluded terminally differentiated effector memory CD45RA+ cells. The sequenced sample consisted of naive CD8+ T cells sorted from blood. These receptors originate from a woman aged 25 to 39 in good health.

This chain uses TRBV2 with TRBJ1-1; D is possibly TRBD1 (5 bases). Germline CDR1 reads SNHLY; CDR2 reads FYNNEI. Trimming stripped 3 bases from V and 4 bases from J, with 6 bases between. The length of the CDR3 is 12 residues. The CDR3, as DNA: TGTGCCAGCAGTGATCAGGGCACTGAAGCTTTCTTT. As protein: CASSDQGTEAFF.

The chain carries TRBV7-9 and TRBJ2-2; D is unclear. V lost 3 bases, J lost 0 bases, and 11 bases lay in between. The CDR3 is made up of 16 amino acids. Germline CDR1 SEHNR, CDR2 FQNEAQ (reference sequence). CDR3 in amino acids: CASSFARSANTGELFF. CDR3 in DNA: TGTGCCAGCAGCTTTGCACGGAGCGCGAACACCGGGGAGCTGTTTTTT.

On this clone itself: The same CDR3 is also encoded by other DNA sequences in this sample. The J gene is TRBJ1-5, the V gene TRBV27, with D unclear. CDR1 and CDR2 from the germline V gene are MNHEY and SMNVEV (reference sequence). CDR3 length: 14 amino acids. Trimming took 3 bases from V and 3 from J, leaving 9 bases between them. The CDR3 here is CASSFGGPNQPQHF. The CDR3 DNA reads as TGTGCCAGCAGTTTTGGAGGCCCCAATCAGCCCCAGCATTTT.

The J gene is TRBJ2-1, the V gene TRBV28; D gene ambiguous. The V gene lost 11 bases and the J gene lost 1 base, with 12 bases spanning the gap. The germline V gene has CDR1 MDHEN and CDR2 SYDVKM. The CDR3 runs 13 residues. The CDR3 DNA reads as TGTGCCGCCAGCGTCGAATCCTACAATGAGCAGTTCTTC. Its translation is CAASVESYNEQFF.

The chain links TRBV4-2 to TRBJ2-3; possible D gene TRBD2, 6 bases. CDR1 LGHNA and CDR2 YNFKEQ come from the germline V gene. V gave up 2 bases and J gave up 0 bases, with 15 bases separating them. This CDR3 is built from 17 residues. CDR3 sequence (DNA): TGTGCCAGCAGCCAACCCTCCGCTAGCGATAGCACAGATACGCAGTATTTT. It translates to CASSQPSASDSTDTQYF.

CDR3 loop: CASSEYLVFRETQYF. In nucleotides, the CDR3 is TGTGCCAGCAGTGAATATCTAGTTTTTCGAGAGACCCAGTACTTC. This rearrangement joins TRBV25-1 to TRBJ2-5; D remains unclear. Trimming removed 0 bases at V and 4 bases at J, with 12 bases between. Germline lookup yields CDR1 MGHDK and CDR2 SYGVNS. The length of the CDR3 is 15 residues.

The chain joins TRBV29-1 to TRBJ1-5; tentative D call: TRBD1 (5 bases). Germline V gene data show CDR1 as SQVTM and CDR2 as ANQGSEA. The CDR3 has 15 residues. The ends were cut back, 0 bases at V and 4 bases at J, with 13 bases in the middle. CDR3 coding DNA: TGCAGCGTTGAAGATCCCGATGGGGGGAATCAGCCCCAGCATTTT. Protein: CSVEDPDGGNQPQHF.

The rearrangement links TRBV7-8 to TRBJ1-1; D is possibly TRBD1 (6 bases). Germline V gives CDR1 SGHVS, CDR2 FQNEAQ. The CDR3 consists of 16 residues. V was cut by 2 bases and J by 1 base, with 14 bases left in between. The CDR3 loop reads CASSLPDSLQNTEAFF. CDR3 coding DNA: TGTGCCAGCAGCTTACCGGACAGTCTACAGAACACTGAAGCTTTCTTT.

The chain links TRBV5-6 to TRBJ1-4, with 7 positions matching TRBD1. Germline CDR1 is SGHDT and CDR2 is YYEEEE. The V and J ends lost 2 bases and 10 bases, in that order; junction bases with no gene match: 8. The CDR3 is 14 residues long. CDR3 protein: CASSLGGGSIKLFF. The CDR3 DNA reads as TGTGCCAGCAGCTTAGGAGGGGGCAGCATAAAACTGTTTTTT.

The V call is TRBV27, the J call TRBJ2-7; the D is unclear. Trimming left V 4 bases short and J 5 bases short, with 15 bases between. This CDR3 comprises 14 residues. CDR1 and CDR2 from the germline V gene are MNHEY and SMNVEV (reference sequence). The CDR3 loop reads CASSSLGPLDEQYF. The CDR3 coding sequence is TGTGCCAGCAGTTCCCTCGGCCCCCTCGACGAGCAGTACTTC.

This clone was detected once. The chain carries TRBV7-8 and TRBJ2-7; 12 nucleotides align to TRBD2. J gave up 2 bases and V 5 bases, and 4 bases lay outside the gene matches. Germline-derived CDR1 and CDR2 are SGHVS and FQNEAQ. This CDR3 region has 15 residues. The CDR3 nucleotides are TGTGCCAGCAGCCCTTGGACTAGCGGGGCCTACGAGCAGTACTTC. Translated, it gives CASSPWTSGAYEQYF.

The genes are TRBV28 and TRBJ2-5; 9 bases match TRBD2. V gave up 3 bases and J gave up 0 bases; unmatched junction bases: 5. This CDR3 has 16 residues. Germline values: CDR1 MDHEN, CDR2 SYDVKM. CDR3 nucleotides: TGTGCCAGCAGTTTTGTTACTAGCGGGCACCAAGAGACCCAGTACTTC. Translating it yields CASSFVTSGHQETQYF.

This chain links TRBV16 with TRBJ2-1, with D perhaps matching TRBD2 (6 bases). The CDR3 is made up of 16 amino acids. Germline CDR1 reads KGHSY; CDR2 reads FQNENV. Between the trimmed V and J ends, which lost 4 bases and 7 bases, there was a span of 20 bases. This CDR3 is CASSLGWDSLSNEQFF. In nucleotides, the CDR3 is TGTGCCAGCAGCCTGGGATGGGACTCCCTGTCAAATGAGCAGTTCTTC.

This clone was seen more than once but under ten times. This chain connects TRBV30 to TRBJ1-1, with D maybe TRBD1 (5 bases). The ends were cut back, 5 bases at V and 1 base at J, with 11 bases in the middle. CDR3 length: 13 residues. Per germline, CDR1 GTSNPN and CDR2 SVGIG (reference sequence). For the CDR3, the DNA is TGTGCCTGGTGGTACGGGGGGAACACTGAAGCTTTCTTT. It codes for CAWWYGGNTEAFF.

V is TRBV27 and J is TRBJ2-7; D not certain. From germline, CDR1 is MNHEY and CDR2 SMNVEV (reference sequence). Trimming took off 2 bases at V and 1 base at J, with 6 bases between the two ends. The CDR3 spans 13 residues. In DNA, the CDR3 is TGTGCCAGCAGTTTACTAGTATCCTACGAGCAGTACTTC. Translating it yields CASSLLVSYEQYF.

The chain links TRBV7-9 to TRBJ2-7; D is possibly TRBD1 (6 bases). Germline CDR1 SEHNR, CDR2 FQNEAQ (reference sequence). The CDR3 is 17 residues long. Trimming removed 4 bases at V and 2 bases at J, with 21 bases between. CDR3 coding DNA: TGTGCCAGCAGCTCAAATAGGCAGGGGAATAGCCCCTACGAGCAGTACTTC. Translation gives CASSSNRQGNSPYEQYF.

This clone has only one observation. V gene TRBV4-1 combines with J gene TRBJ2-2; 9 nucleotides match TRBD2. The ends lost 1 base at V and 5 bases at J; junction bases unmatched: 2. CDR1 is MGHRA, CDR2 YSYEKL, per germline. The CDR3 spans 15 residues. Written as DNA, the CDR3 is TGCGCCAGCAGCCAAGGACTAGCGGCAACCGGGGAGCTGTTTTTT. It encodes CASSQGLAATGELFF.

The DNA for the CDR3 is TGTGCCAGTAGTTTACGACGCGTGTCTAACTATGGCTACACCTTC. Translating it yields CASSLRRVSNYGYTF. The chain joins TRBV19 to TRBJ1-2; the D is unclear. The germline V gene has CDR1 LNHDA and CDR2 SQIVND (reference sequence). The CDR3 has 15 residues. V dropped 5 bases and J dropped 0 bases, with 13 bases sitting between them.

For this clone: Other DNA sequences from this sample encode an identical CDR3 as well. The chain couples TRBV27 to TRBJ2-7, with D possibly called TRBD1 or TRBD2 (5 bases each). The germline V gene has CDR1 MNHEY and CDR2 SMNVEV (reference sequence). Deletions cut 0 bases from V and 4 bases from J, with 7 bases between. The CDR3 runs to 13 residues. DNA of the CDR3: TGTGCCAGCAGTTTATCTGAGGGGTACGAGCAGTACTTC. Translating gives CASSLSEGYEQYF.

The chain employs TRBV28 and TRBJ1-5; no reliable D call. CDR1 is MDHEN and CDR2 is SYDVKM in the germline V gene. Trimming removed 2 bases at V and 0 bases at J, with 8 bases between. The CDR3 covers 15 residues. This CDR3 reads CASSLVEYSNQPQHF. CDR3 nucleotide sequence: TGTGCCAGCAGTTTAGTGGAGTATAGCAATCAGCCCCAGCATTTT.

The chain couples TRBV2 to TRBJ2-1; D might be TRBD1 (6 bases). The germline V gene encodes CDR1 SNHLY and CDR2 FYNNEI. Between the trimmed V and J ends, which lost 6 bases and 8 bases, there was a span of 23 bases. This CDR3 spans 16 amino acids. The CDR3 coding sequence is TGTGCCAGCAGCAGCCGGGACACTTCTCGATACGATGAGCAGTTCTTC. Amino acids: CASSSRDTSRYDEQFF.